Each of the 3 T cell receptor beta chains below was sequenced from the same sample in a study of T cell responses to AZD1222 COVID-19 vaccine. The assay was immunoSEQ multiplex PCR, and TCRdb's table has in-frame clones only and misses some. The table includes about 140,000 clones, 90% detected once. The sample in question was peripheral blood, obtained on day 0 of AZD1222 vaccination. The receptors here all came from an adult in good health.

This chain connects TRBV9 to TRBJ2-5, with 10 bases identical to TRBD2. The CDR3 spans 16 residues. V shed 0 bases and J 5 bases; nucleotides not matched to a gene: 7. Germline V gives CDR1 SGDLS, CDR2 YYNGEE. CDR3 sequence (DNA): TGTGCCAGCAGCGTAGGAGTAGCGGGAGGCCCCGAGACCCAGTACTTC. This translates into CASSVGVAGGPETQYF. Filled out from reference TRBV9 and TRBJ2-5, the complete variable domain reads DSGVTQTPKHLITATGQRVTLRCSPRSGDLSVYWYQQSLDQGLQFLIQYYNGEERAKGNILERFSAQQFPDLHSELNLSSLELGDSALYFCASSVGVAGGPETQYFGPGTRLLVL.

The chain carries TRBV7-2 and TRBJ1-3; D is undetermined. Trimming cost V 1 base and J 1 base, with 8 bases left between them. This CDR3 contains 15 residues. Germline loops: CDR1 SGHTA, CDR2 FQGNSA. CDR3 in amino acids: CASSLVLGSGNTIYF. In DNA form, the CDR3 reads TGTGCCAGCAGCTTAGTTCTGGGATCTGGAAACACCATATATTTT.

The CDR3 protein is CASSRGQGNSPLHF. In nucleotides, the CDR3 is TGTGCCAGCAGCCGCGGACAGGGAAATTCACCCCTCCACTTT. The rearrangement joins TRBV2 to TRBJ1-6; TRBD1 agrees at 8 bases. The ends lost 6 bases at V and 7 bases at J; junction bases unmatched: 5. CDR1 and CDR2 (germline): SNHLY, FYNNEI. The CDR3 runs 14 residues.